The present entry profiles one T cell receptor beta chain with its context. This sample was taken from a study of control samples from healthy donors and cancer patients. The CDR3 sequence is 13 residues long. V gave up 4 bases and J gave up 0 bases, with 1 base separating them. TCRdb's copy holds only in-frame clones and misses some; the assay was immunoSEQ multiplex PCR. Of around 140,000 clones listed, more than 90% are singletons. This clonotype was obtained from a man aged 18 to 30 in good health. Sequencing input: blood. The chain has TRBV6-7 and TRBJ2-6; D is uncertain. TRBV6-7 belongs to the ORF category, with a function that is uncertain. The CDR3: CASSFSGANVLTF. In DNA form, the CDR3 reads TGTGCCAGCAGTTTCTCTGGGGCCAACGTCCTGACTTTC.